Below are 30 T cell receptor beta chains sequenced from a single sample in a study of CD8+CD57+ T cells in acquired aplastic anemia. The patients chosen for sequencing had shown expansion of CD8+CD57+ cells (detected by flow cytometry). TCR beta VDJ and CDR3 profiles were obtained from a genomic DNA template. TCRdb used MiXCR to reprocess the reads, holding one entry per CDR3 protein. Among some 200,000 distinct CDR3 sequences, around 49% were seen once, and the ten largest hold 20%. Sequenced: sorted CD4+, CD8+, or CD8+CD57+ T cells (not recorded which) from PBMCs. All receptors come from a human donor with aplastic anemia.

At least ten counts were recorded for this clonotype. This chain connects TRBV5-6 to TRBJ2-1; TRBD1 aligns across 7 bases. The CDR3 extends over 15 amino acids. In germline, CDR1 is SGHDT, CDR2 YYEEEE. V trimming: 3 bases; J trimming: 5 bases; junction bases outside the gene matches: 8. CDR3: CASSSAGTENNEQFF. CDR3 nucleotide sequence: TGTGCCAGCAGCTCTGCCGGGACAGAGAACAATGAGCAGTTCTTC.

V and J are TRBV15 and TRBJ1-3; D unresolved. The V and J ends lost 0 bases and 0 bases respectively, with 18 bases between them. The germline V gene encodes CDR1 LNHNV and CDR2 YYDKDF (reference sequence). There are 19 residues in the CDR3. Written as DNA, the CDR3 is TGTGCCACCAGCAGAGATACGGTTATTCGTGGCTACTCTGGAAACACCATATATTTT. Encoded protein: CATSRDTVIRGYSGNTIYF.

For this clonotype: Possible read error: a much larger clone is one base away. The DNA for the CDR3 is TGTGCCAGCAGTTTGGGGACAGGTGGAATTCAGTGCTTC. Protein: CASSLGTGGIQCF. The chain is built from TRBV12-3 or TRBV12-4 and TRBJ2-4; the match to TRBD1 covers 8 bases. The CDR3 has 13 residues.

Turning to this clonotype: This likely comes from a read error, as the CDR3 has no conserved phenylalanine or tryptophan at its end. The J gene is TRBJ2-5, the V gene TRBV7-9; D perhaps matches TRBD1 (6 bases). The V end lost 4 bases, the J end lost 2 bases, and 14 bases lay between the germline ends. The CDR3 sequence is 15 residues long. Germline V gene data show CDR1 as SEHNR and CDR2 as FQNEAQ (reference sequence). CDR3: CASSCCPTGQETQYL. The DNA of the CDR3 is TGTGCCAGCAGCTGCTGCCCGACAGGACAAGAGACCCAGTACCTC.

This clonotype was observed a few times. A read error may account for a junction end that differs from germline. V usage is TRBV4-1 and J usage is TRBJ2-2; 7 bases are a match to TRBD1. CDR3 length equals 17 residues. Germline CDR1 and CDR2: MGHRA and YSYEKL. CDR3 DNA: TGCGCCAGCAGCCAAAAGATCACCGACAGGGAAGCCGGGGAGCCGTTTTTT. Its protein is CASSQKITDREAGEPFF.

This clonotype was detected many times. The CDR3 loop reads CSARVQGYNEQFF. The DNA for the CDR3 is TGCAGTGCTAGAGTCCAGGGCTACAATGAGCAGTTCTTC. This chain joins TRBV20-1 and TRBJ2-1, with D perhaps matching TRBD1 (5 bases). Trimming removed 1 base at V and 3 bases at J, with 7 bases between. The CDR3 loop spans 13 amino acids. From germline, CDR1 is DFQATT and CDR2 SNEGSKA (reference sequence).

The CDR3 DNA reads TGTGCCAGCAGACCCCGGAGCCTCAGCACAGATACGCAGTATTTT. This sequence encodes CASRPRSLSTDTQYF. The chain joins TRBV12-3 or TRBV12-4 to TRBJ2-3, with D unresolved. This CDR3 contains 15 residues. Trimming took off 6 bases at V and 0 bases at J, with 13 bases between the two ends.

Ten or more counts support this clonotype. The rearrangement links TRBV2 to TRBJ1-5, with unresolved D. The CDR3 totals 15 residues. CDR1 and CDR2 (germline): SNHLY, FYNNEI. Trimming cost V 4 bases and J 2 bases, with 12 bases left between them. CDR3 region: CASSGGFSGNQPQHF. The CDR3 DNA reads TGTGCCAGCAGTGGTGGTTTCTCGGGCAATCAGCCCCAGCATTTT.

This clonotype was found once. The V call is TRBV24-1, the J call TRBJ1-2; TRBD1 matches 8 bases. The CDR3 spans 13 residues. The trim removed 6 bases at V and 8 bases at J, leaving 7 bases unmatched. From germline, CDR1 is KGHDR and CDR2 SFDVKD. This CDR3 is CATSLAGGEGYTF. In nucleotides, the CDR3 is TGTGCCACCAGTTTAGCAGGGGGCGAAGGCTACACCTTC.

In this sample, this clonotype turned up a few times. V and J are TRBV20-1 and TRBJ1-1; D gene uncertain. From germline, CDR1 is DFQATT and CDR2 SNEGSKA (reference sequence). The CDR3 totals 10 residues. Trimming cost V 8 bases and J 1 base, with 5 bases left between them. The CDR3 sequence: CSYGNTEAFF. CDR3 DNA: TGCAGTTATGGGAACACTGAAGCTTTCTTT.

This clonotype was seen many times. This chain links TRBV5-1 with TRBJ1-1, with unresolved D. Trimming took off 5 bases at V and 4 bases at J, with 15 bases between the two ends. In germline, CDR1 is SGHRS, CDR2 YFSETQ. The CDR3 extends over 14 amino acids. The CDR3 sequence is CASRREFRSTEAFF. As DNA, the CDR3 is TGCGCCAGCAGACGGGAGTTTAGGTCCACTGAAGCTTTCTTT.

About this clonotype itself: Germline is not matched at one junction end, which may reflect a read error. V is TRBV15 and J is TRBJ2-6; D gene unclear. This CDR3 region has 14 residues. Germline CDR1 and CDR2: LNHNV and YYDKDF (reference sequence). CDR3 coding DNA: TGTGCCACCAGCAGAGATTCCGCTTTCGGCACTGAAGCTTTC. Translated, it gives CATSRDSAFGTEAF.

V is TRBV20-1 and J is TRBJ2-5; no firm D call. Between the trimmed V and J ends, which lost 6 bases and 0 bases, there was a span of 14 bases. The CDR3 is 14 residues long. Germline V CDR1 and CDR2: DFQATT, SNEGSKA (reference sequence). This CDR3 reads CSAPSDPNQETQYF. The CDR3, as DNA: TGCAGTGCCCCGTCAGACCCAAACCAAGAGACCCAGTACTTC.

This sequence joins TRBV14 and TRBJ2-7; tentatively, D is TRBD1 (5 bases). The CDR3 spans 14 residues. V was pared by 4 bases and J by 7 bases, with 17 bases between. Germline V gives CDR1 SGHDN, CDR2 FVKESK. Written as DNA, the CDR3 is TGTGCCAGCAGCCGAGGCAGGGCCCGGAAGGAGCAGTACTTC. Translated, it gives CASSRGRARKEQYF.

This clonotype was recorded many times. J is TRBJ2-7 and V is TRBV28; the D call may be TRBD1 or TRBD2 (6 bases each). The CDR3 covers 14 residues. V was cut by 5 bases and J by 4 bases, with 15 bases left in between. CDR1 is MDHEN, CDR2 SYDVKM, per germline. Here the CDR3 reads CASSILAGEYEQYF. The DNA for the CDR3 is TGTGCCAGCAGTATACTAGCAGGGGAGTACGAGCAGTACTTC.

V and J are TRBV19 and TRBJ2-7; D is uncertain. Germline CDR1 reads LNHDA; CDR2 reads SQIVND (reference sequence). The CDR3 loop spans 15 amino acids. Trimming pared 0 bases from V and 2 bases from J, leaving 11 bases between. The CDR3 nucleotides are TGTGCCAGTAGTATAGAATACGGGCGGCCCTACGAGCAGTACTTC. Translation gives CASSIEYGRPYEQYF.

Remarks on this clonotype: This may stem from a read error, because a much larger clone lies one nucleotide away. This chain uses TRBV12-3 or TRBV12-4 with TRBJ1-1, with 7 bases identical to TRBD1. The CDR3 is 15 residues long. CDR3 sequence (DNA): TGTGCCAGCAGTAGAACAGGGGATACGGGCAGTGAAGTTTTCTTT. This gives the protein CASSRTGDTGSEVFF.

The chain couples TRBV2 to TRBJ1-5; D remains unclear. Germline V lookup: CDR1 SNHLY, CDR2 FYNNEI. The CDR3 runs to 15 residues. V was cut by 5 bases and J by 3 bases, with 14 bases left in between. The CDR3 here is CASSPQGQINQPQHF. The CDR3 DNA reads TGTGCCAGCAGTCCCCAAGGGCAGATCAATCAGCCCCAGCATTTT.

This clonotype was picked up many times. CDR3 nucleotide sequence: TGTGCCTGGACCCAGGACAGTACGGCTTCACCCCTCCACTTT. Its protein product is CAWTQDSTASPLHF. The chain joins TRBV30 to TRBJ1-6; D may be TRBD1 (6 bases). Germline values: CDR1 GTSNPN, CDR2 SVGIG (reference sequence). Trimming took 4 bases from V and 9 from J, leaving 16 bases between them. CDR3 length: 14 residues.

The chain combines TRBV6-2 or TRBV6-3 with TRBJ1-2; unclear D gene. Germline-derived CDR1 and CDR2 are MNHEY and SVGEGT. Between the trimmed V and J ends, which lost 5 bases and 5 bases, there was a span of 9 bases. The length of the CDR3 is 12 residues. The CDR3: CASSPGFYGYTF. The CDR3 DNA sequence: TGTGCCAGCAGTCCCGGATTTTATGGCTACACCTTC.

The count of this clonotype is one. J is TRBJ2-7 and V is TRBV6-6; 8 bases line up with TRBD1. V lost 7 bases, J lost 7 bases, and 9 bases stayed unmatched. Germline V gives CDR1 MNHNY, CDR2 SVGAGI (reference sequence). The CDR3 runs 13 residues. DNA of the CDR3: TGTGCCAGCACGAACCAGGGGGCTCGTGAGCAGTACTTC. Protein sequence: CASTNQGAREQYF.

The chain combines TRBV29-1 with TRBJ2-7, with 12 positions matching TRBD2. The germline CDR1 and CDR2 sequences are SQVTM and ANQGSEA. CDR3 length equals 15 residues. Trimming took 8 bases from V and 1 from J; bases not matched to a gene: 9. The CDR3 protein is CSLGLAGGLSYEQYF. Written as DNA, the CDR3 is TGCAGCTTGGGGCTAGCGGGGGGGCTGTCCTACGAGCAGTACTTC.

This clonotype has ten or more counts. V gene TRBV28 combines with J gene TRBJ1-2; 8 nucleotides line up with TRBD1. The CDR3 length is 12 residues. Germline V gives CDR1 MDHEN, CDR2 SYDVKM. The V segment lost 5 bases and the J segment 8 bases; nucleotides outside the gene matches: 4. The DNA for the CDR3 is TGTGCCAGCAGTGGACAGGGATGGGGCTACACCTTC. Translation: CASSGQGWGYTF.

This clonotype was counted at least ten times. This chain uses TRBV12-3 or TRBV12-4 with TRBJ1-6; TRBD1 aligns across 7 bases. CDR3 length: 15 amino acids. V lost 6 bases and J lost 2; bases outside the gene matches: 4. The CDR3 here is CASSLTGAYNSPLHF. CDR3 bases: TGTGCCAGCAGCCTTACAGGGGCCTATAATTCACCCCTCCACTTT.

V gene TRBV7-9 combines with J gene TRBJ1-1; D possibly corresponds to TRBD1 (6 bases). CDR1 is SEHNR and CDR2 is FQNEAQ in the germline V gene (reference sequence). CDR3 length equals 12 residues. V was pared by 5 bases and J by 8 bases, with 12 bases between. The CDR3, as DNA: TGTGCCAGCAGCCAGAGGACAGCAGAAGCTTTCTTT. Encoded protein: CASSQRTAEAFF. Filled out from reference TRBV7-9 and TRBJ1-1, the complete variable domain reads DTGVSQNPRHKITKRGQNVTFRCDPISEHNRLYWYRQTLGQGPEFLTYFQNEAQLEKSRLLSDRFSAERPKGSFSTLEIQRTEQGDSAMYLCASSQRTAEAFFGQGTRLTVV.

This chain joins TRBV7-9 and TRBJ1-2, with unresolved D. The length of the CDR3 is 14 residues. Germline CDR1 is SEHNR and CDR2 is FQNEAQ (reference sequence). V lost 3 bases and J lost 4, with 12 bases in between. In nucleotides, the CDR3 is TGTGCCAGCAGCTTGGGAGACACCTTCTATGGCTACACCTTC. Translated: CASSLGDTFYGYTF.

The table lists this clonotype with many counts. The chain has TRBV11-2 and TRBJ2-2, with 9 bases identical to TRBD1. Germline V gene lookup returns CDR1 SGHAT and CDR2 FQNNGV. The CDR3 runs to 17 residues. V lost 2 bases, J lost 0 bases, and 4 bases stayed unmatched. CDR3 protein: CASSLRTGASNTGELFF. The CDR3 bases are TGTGCCAGCAGCTTACGGACAGGGGCTTCGAACACCGGGGAGCTGTTTTTT.

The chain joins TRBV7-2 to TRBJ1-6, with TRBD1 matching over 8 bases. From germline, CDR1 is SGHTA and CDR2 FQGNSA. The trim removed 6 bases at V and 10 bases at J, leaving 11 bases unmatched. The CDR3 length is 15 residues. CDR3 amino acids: CASRATGTGESPLHF. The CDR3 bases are TGTGCCAGCAGAGCCACCGGGACAGGCGAATCACCCCTCCACTTT.

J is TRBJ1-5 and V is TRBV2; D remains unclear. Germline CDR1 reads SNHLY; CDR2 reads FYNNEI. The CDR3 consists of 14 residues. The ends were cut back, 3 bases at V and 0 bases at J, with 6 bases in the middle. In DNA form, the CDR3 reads TGTGCCAGCAGTGACCTGAATAGCAATCAGCCCCAGCATTTT. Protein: CASSDLNSNQPQHF.

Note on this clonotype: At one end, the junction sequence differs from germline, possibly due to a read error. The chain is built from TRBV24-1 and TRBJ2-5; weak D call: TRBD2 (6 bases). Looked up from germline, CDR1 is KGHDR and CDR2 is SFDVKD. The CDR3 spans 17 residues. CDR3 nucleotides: TGTGCCACCAGTGCGCGGGGCCTCGCCCGGTACCAAGAGACCCAGCACTTC. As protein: CATSARGLARYQETQHF.